Listed below are T cell receptor beta chains from one sample, sequenced in a study of CD8 T cells in ankylosing spondylitis. TCRdb independently ran MiXCR on the 5' RACE reads; one entry per CDR3 protein. The sample shows about 210,000 distinct CDR3 sequences, less than 9.5% of them seen only once. The sample taken for sequencing was blood, either unsorted or a sorted T cell fraction (not recorded which). The receptors shown here come from a female donor with ankylosing spondylitis or in good health (not recorded which). Both conserved end residues are part of each CDR3. Each record gives: D gene, J gene, V gene, CDR3 protein. A D gene is named only where the DNA matches it firmly.

- | TRBJ2-2 | TRBV7-9 | CASSLATTGELFF
- | TRBJ2-7 | TRBV4-1 | CASSQDAGNYYEQYF
- | TRBJ2-6 | TRBV11-2 | CASSFKGAGANVLTF
- | TRBJ2-2 | TRBV7-7 | CASSLDSGSRTGELFF
- | TRBJ2-1 | TRBV29-1 | CSGTYYNEQFF
TRBD2 | TRBJ2-7 | TRBV5-4 | CASSLPGTSVYYEQYF
- | TRBJ2-1 | TRBV4-1 | CASSQELTNSYNEQFF
TRBD2 | TRBJ2-1 | TRBV20-1 | CSAPTSGSSVDEQFF
TRBD1 | TRBJ2-3 | TRBV29-1 | CSVGTGPGGDTQYF
TRBD1 | TRBJ1-1 | TRBV6-6 | CASTGQGSTEAFF
- | TRBJ1-4 | TRBV12-3/TRBV12-4 | CASSLNRGGEKLFF
- | TRBJ2-7 | TRBV5-1 | CASSLLWDTGEQYF
- | TRBJ2-5 | TRBV29-1 | CSVGIGGQPKETQYF
TRBD1 | TRBJ2-1 | TRBV25-1 | CASTPTGWGEQFF
TRBD2 | TRBJ2-1 | TRBV29-1 | CSVDTSGQTNEQFF
- | TRBJ2-1 | TRBV3-1 | CASSPGDSIYNEQFF
- | TRBJ2-1 | TRBV5-1 | CASSSGRGSSYNEQFF
- | TRBJ1-5 | TRBV7-2 | CASSPEIFGNQPQHF
- | TRBJ2-4 | TRBV6-2/TRBV6-3 | CASSPDLAKNIQYF
TRBD1 | TRBJ1-1 | TRBV4-3 | CASSQVYRGSTEAFF
TRBD1 | TRBJ1-1 | TRBV5-4 | CASSSGQGATEAFF
TRBD2 | TRBJ2-7 | TRBV5-1 | CASSLGSGLAGEQYF
TRBD1 | TRBJ1-1 | TRBV12-3/TRBV12-4 | CASSVTGRNTEAFF